Listed here are 32 T cell receptor beta chains from one sample, sequenced in a study of cytomegalovirus exposure and HLA in healthy donors. TCRdb keeps only in-frame clones here, not all; method: immunoSEQ multiplex PCR. The data contain around 45,000 clones, approximately 90% of them singletons. Sample: PBMCs. All receptors come from a man between 18 and 35 years old in good health and CMV-seronegative.

This clone showed up just once. This rearrangement joins TRBV2 to TRBJ1-4, with 7 bases identical to TRBD1. CDR3 size: 14 residues. Germline lookup yields CDR1 SNHLY and CDR2 FYNNEI. In nucleotides, the CDR3 is TGTGCTACCCTGAGAGGGACAGCAAATGAAAAACTGTTTTTT. It specifies CATLRGTANEKLFF.

The chain employs TRBV5-6 and TRBJ1-2; D may be TRBD1 (5 bases). Germline loops: CDR1 SGHDT, CDR2 YYEEEE. The V and J ends lost 3 bases and 8 bases respectively, with 11 bases between them. This CDR3 is built from 12 residues. CDR3 nucleotides: TGTGCCAGCAGCTGGGGCGATGGAGGCTACACCTTC. Encoded protein: CASSWGDGGYTF.

The V gene is TRBV19, the J gene TRBJ2-1; perhaps TRBD2 as D (7 bases). The CDR3 length is 16 residues. The germline V and J ends were trimmed by 5 bases and 5 bases, with 19 bases remaining between them. The V gene's germline CDR1 is LNHDA and CDR2 SQIVND (reference sequence). In DNA form, the CDR3 reads TGTGCCAGTAGTGTTCTCTCGGGGGGCCCGAACAATGAGCAGTTCTTC. It encodes CASSVLSGGPNNEQFF.

V is TRBV7-3 and J is TRBJ1-1, with D possibly matching TRBD1 (5 bases). This CDR3 has 13 residues. Germline V lookup: CDR1 SGHTA, CDR2 FQGTGA. With 1 base removed from V and 4 bases from J, the gap between germline ends came to 7 bases. CDR3 sequence: CASSLNGATEAFF. CDR3 nucleotides: TGTGCCAGCAGCTTAAATGGGGCCACTGAAGCTTTCTTT.

CDR3 DNA sequence: TGTGCCAGCAGCTTCCCGGGACAGGGTGGATCCATGAACACTGAAGCTTTCTTT. This sequence encodes CASSFPGQGGSMNTEAFF. V and J are TRBV11-3 and TRBJ1-1; TRBD1 matches at 9 bases. Looked up from germline, CDR1 is SGHNT and CDR2 is YENEEA. Trimming took 3 bases from V and 0 from J; bases not matched to a gene: 11. CDR3 length: 18 amino acids.

The chain is built from TRBV5-1 and TRBJ1-1, with D perhaps matching TRBD1 (5 bases). Germline V gene data show CDR1 as SGHRS and CDR2 as YFSETQ. CDR3 length equals 13 residues. Trimming took 3 bases from V and 2 from J, leaving 8 bases between them. The CDR3 sequence: CASSWDYNTEAFF. The CDR3 DNA is TGCGCCAGCAGCTGGGACTATAACACTGAAGCTTTCTTT.

This rearrangement joins TRBV6-5 to TRBJ1-2; TRBD1 matches at 7 bases. Trimming cost V 4 bases and J 8 bases; bases outside gene matches: 10. The CDR3 extends over 14 amino acids. The V gene's germline CDR1 is MNHEY and CDR2 SVGAGI. The CDR3 nucleotides are TGTGCCAGCAGTTCCAGGGGGTCAGTGGAAGGCTACACCTTC. It translates to CASSSRGSVEGYTF.

The chain links TRBV19 to TRBJ2-4, with 7 nucleotides matching TRBD1. Germline CDR1 and CDR2: LNHDA and SQIVND (reference sequence). J gave up 7 bases and V 3 bases, and 6 bases lay outside the gene matches. The CDR3 length is 14 residues. The chain's CDR3 is CASSIARQGNIQYF. CDR3 bases: TGTGCCAGTAGTATTGCGAGACAGGGTAACATTCAGTACTTC.

This rearrangement joins TRBV5-1 to TRBJ1-6; the match to TRBD1 covers 10 bases. Unmatched junction bases numbered 2, after V lost 0 bases and J lost 8 bases. Germline CDR1 reads SGHRS; CDR2 reads YFSETQ. This CDR3 contains 15 residues. The CDR3 is CASSLGGTGDSPLHF. CDR3 nucleotide sequence: TGCGCCAGCAGCTTGGGGGGGACAGGGGATTCACCCCTCCACTTT.

J is TRBJ1-1 and V is TRBV7-6; TRBD1 matches 8 bases. CDR3 length: 14 residues. The germline gives CDR1 SGHVS, CDR2 FNYEAQ. Losses at the gene ends were 4 bases for V and 5 bases for J; bases not matched to a gene: 6. The CDR3 sequence is CASSSTGVGTEAFF. The DNA of the CDR3 is TGTGCCAGCAGCTCGACAGGGGTGGGGACTGAAGCTTTCTTT.

The chain is built from TRBV5-1 and TRBJ2-1; D may be TRBD2 (5 bases). The V end lost 4 bases, the J end lost 8 bases, and 16 bases lay between the germline ends. Germline values: CDR1 SGHRS, CDR2 YFSETQ. This CDR3 contains 14 residues. The CDR3 DNA reads as TGCGCCAGCAGCCCGGACCCCTCGCGGGATGAGCAGTTCTTC. Protein product: CASSPDPSRDEQFF.

The chain links TRBV5-4 to TRBJ2-7; a weak D match, TRBD2 (5 bases). The CDR3 has 14 amino acids. Germline CDR1 SGHNT, CDR2 YYREEE (reference sequence). The V end was cut by 0 bases, the J end by 3 bases, with 10 bases between. The chain's CDR3 is CASSLAGLDYEQYF. The CDR3 DNA reads TGTGCCAGCAGCTTGGCTGGACTGGACTACGAGCAGTACTTC.

The chain employs TRBV29-1 and TRBJ1-1; TRBD1 aligns across 10 bases. CDR1 is SQVTM, CDR2 ANQGSEA, per germline. The junction had 7 bases not matched to a gene; V was cut back by 5 bases and J by 7 bases. The CDR3 runs 13 residues. For the CDR3, the DNA is TGCAGCGTTACCGGGACAGGGGTGTTTGAAGCTTTCTTT. Translating gives CSVTGTGVFEAFF.

This clone was recorded once. The chain couples TRBV2 to TRBJ2-7, with 7 bases identical to TRBD2. J was trimmed by 2 bases and V by 6 bases; bases with no gene match: 7. The CDR3 length is 14 residues. CDR1 and CDR2 (germline): SNHLY, FYNNEI. In nucleotides, the CDR3 is TGTGCCAGCAGCTTTAGCGGGCAACCCTACGAGCAGTACTTC. Its protein product is CASSFSGQPYEQYF.

This sequence joins TRBV9 and TRBJ1-1; a weak D match, TRBD1 (5 bases). The CDR3 sequence is 13 residues long. V shed 4 bases and J shed 1 base, with 8 bases lying between them. CDR1 SGDLS and CDR2 YYNGEE come from the germline V gene. The CDR3 nucleotides read TGTGCCAGCAGCCGTCAGGGGAACACTGAAGCTTTCTTT. Residues: CASSRQGNTEAFF.

The V and J genes are TRBV25-1 and TRBJ1-5; no clear D. Looked up from germline, CDR1 is MGHDK and CDR2 is SYGVNS. The CDR3 sequence is 14 residues long. The V end lost 2 bases, the J end lost 4 bases, and 9 bases lay between the germline ends. The CDR3 coding sequence is TGTGCCAGCAGTGAACGTGAGGGTAATCAGCCCCAGCATTTT. Encoded protein: CASSEREGNQPQHF.

This clone has only one observation. The junction does not match germline at one end; this may be a read error. CDR3 in DNA: TGTGCTAGCAGCCCCCTCCGAACTGGAGAGACCCAGTACTTC. It encodes CASSPLRTGETQYF. V is TRBV7-7 and J is TRBJ2-5; D remains ambiguous. Germline V gene sequence: CDR1 SSHAT, CDR2 FNYEAQ (reference sequence). The CDR3 loop spans 14 amino acids.

This clone was counted a few times. The chain combines TRBV19 with TRBJ2-1, with TRBD1 matching 7 bases. V trimming: 5 bases; J trimming: 7 bases; junction bases outside the gene matches: 11. Per the germline V gene, CDR1 is LNHDA and CDR2 is SQIVND (reference sequence). The CDR3 is 15 residues long. CDR3: CASSLQGVLGNEQFF. The CDR3 DNA reads as TGTGCCAGTAGTCTCCAGGGGGTCCTGGGGAATGAGCAGTTCTTC. Drawing the rest from reference TRBV19 and TRBJ2-1, the complete variable domain is DGGITQSPKYLFRKEGQNVTLSCEQNLNHDAMYWYRQDPGQGLRLIYYSQIVNDFQKGDIAEGYSVSREKKESFPLTVTSAQKNPTAFYLCASSLQGVLGNEQFFGPGTRLTVL.

The V gene is TRBV7-2, the J gene TRBJ2-3; the match to TRBD2 covers 8 bases. In germline, CDR1 is SGHTA, CDR2 FQGNSA. This CDR3 spans 14 amino acids. Unmatched junction bases numbered 14, after V lost 11 bases and J lost 7 bases. The CDR3 nucleotides read TGTGCCTCGAGGACAGCGGGAGATGTAAATACGCAGTATTTT. The encoded protein is CASRTAGDVNTQYF.

The CDR3 DNA reads as TGTGCCAGCAGCCCTGTGAGGAAAGATACGCAGTATTTT. Translated: CASSPVRKDTQYF. V usage is TRBV5-4 and J usage is TRBJ2-3; D remains ambiguous. The ends were cut back, 4 bases at V and 5 bases at J, with 11 bases in the middle. Germline V gives CDR1 SGHNT, CDR2 YYREEE (reference sequence). The CDR3 spans 13 residues.

The chain is built from TRBV10-2 and TRBJ2-7; D is possibly TRBD1 (5 bases). The germline CDR1 and CDR2 sequences are WSHSY and SAAADI. V lost 3 bases to trimming and J lost 4 bases, with 7 bases between them. This CDR3 has 12 residues. The CDR3 region has the DNA TGCGCCAGCAGTGACAGGGCGTACGAGCAGTACTTC. Translating gives CASSDRAYEQYF.

The rearrangement joins TRBV15 to TRBJ2-2; TRBD2 matches at 7 bases. Looked up from germline, CDR1 is LNHNV and CDR2 is YYDKDF (reference sequence). Losses at the gene ends were 0 bases for V and 1 base for J; bases not matched to a gene: 2. The CDR3 extends over 16 amino acids. The chain's CDR3 is CATSRDGGGNTGELFF. The CDR3 coding sequence is TGTGCCACCAGCAGAGATGGCGGGGGGAACACCGGGGAGCTGTTTTTT.

This clone occurred once. The chain has TRBV5-4 and TRBJ2-1, with 7 bases that match TRBD2. V dropped 0 bases and J dropped 0; count of bases not matched to a gene: 0. CDR1 is SGHNT, CDR2 YYREEE, per germline (reference sequence). The CDR3 covers 15 residues. DNA for the CDR3: TGTGCCAGCAGCTTGGGCGGGAGCTCCTACAATGAGCAGTTCTTC. Its protein is CASSLGGSSYNEQFF. The whole variable domain, remainder taken from reference TRBV5-4 and TRBJ2-1, is ETGVTQSPTHLIKTRGQQVTLRCSSQSGHNTVSWYQQALGQGPQFIFQYYREEENGRGNFPPRFSGLQFPNYSSELNVNALELDDSALYLCASSLGGSSYNEQFFGPGTRLTVL.

The rearrangement links TRBV11-2 to TRBJ1-2; D unclear. Deletions cut 1 base from V and 3 bases from J, with 6 bases between. The CDR3 is 13 amino acids. Germline V gene lookup returns CDR1 SGHAT and CDR2 FQNNGV. The CDR3 protein is CASSLVPDYGYTF. Written as DNA, the CDR3 is TGTGCCAGCAGCTTAGTCCCAGACTATGGCTACACCTTC.

V usage is TRBV27 and J usage is TRBJ1-5; TRBD1 agrees at 7 bases. In germline, CDR1 is MNHEY, CDR2 SMNVEV (reference sequence). The CDR3 consists of 18 residues. V was clipped by 6 bases and J by 0 bases; unmatched bases: 14. The CDR3 sequence: CASRSRGTGANSNQPQHF. The CDR3 DNA follows: TGTGCCAGCAGGTCCCGGGGCACAGGGGCTAATAGCAATCAGCCCCAGCATTTT.

The genes are TRBV2 and TRBJ2-7; the match to TRBD2 covers 11 bases. This CDR3 is built from 16 residues. V was pared by 1 base and J by 3 bases, with 5 bases of the junction left unmatched. Germline-derived CDR1 and CDR2 are SNHLY and FYNNEI. Here the CDR3 reads CASSEGLAGGLYEQYF. The DNA of the CDR3 is TGTGCCAGCAGTGAAGGGTTAGCGGGAGGGCTCTACGAGCAGTACTTC. Using reference TRBV2 and TRBJ2-7 for the parts outside the CDR3, the full variable domain is EPEVTQTPSHQVTQMGQEVILRCVPISNHLYFYWYRQILGQKVEFLVSFYNNEISEKSEIFDDQFSVERPDGSNFTLKIRSTKLEDSAMYFCASSEGLAGGLYEQYFGPGTRLTVT.

The CDR3 DNA is TGTGCCAGTACTCACCGGGACAGACAAGAGACCCAGTACTTC. Residues: CASTHRDRQETQYF. V is TRBV19 and J is TRBJ2-5, with 7 bases that match TRBD1. Losses at the gene ends were 7 bases for V and 2 bases for J; bases not matched to a gene: 7. Germline V lookup: CDR1 LNHDA, CDR2 SQIVND (reference sequence). The CDR3 spans 14 residues.

The chain links TRBV18 to TRBJ1-6; D is perhaps TRBD1 (5 bases). CDR1 and CDR2 from the germline V gene are KGHSH and LQKENI. The CDR3 length is 15 residues. The germline V and J ends were trimmed by 3 bases and 7 bases, with 13 bases remaining between them. DNA for the CDR3: TGTGCCAGCTCACCCGAGTCAGGGTACAATTCACCCCTCCACTTT. The encoded protein is CASSPESGYNSPLHF. Using reference TRBV18 and TRBJ1-6 for the parts outside the CDR3, the full variable domain is NAGVMQNPRHLVRRRGQEARLRCSPMKGHSHVYWYRQLPEEGLKFMVYLQKENIIDESGMPKERFSAEFPKEGPSILRIQQVVRGDSAAYFCASSPESGYNSPLHFGNGTRLTVT.

This chain joins TRBV7-9 and TRBJ2-3; D is perhaps TRBD2 (5 bases). Germline CDR1 reads SEHNR; CDR2 reads FQNEAQ (reference sequence). The ends were cut back, 3 bases at V and 6 bases at J, with 16 bases in the middle. The CDR3 has 15 residues. In nucleotides, the CDR3 is TGTGCCAGCAGCTTGGTGAGCGGTCCAACGGATACGCAGTATTTT. Protein product: CASSLVSGPTDTQYF.

The chain links TRBV5-1 to TRBJ1-5; 7 nucleotides agree with TRBD1. The CDR3 is 17 amino acids. With 3 bases clipped from V and 4 bases from J, the junction kept 13 bases outside the gene matches. CDR1 and CDR2 from the germline V gene are SGHRS and YFSETQ. CDR3 in DNA: TGCGCCAGCAGCTCGGACCTCCTACAGGGGAATAATCAGCCCCAGCATTTT. The encoded protein is CASSSDLLQGNNQPQHF.

The J gene is TRBJ1-6, the V gene TRBV6-5; 7 positions agree with TRBD1. The CDR3 loop spans 16 amino acids. The germline V gene has CDR1 MNHEY and CDR2 SVGAGI. The V and J ends lost 1 base and 8 bases, in that order; junction bases with no gene match: 8. Here the CDR3 DNA reads TGTGCCAGCAGTTACTACCGGGACAGTATTGATTCACCCCTCCACTTT. Amino acids: CASSYYRDSIDSPLHF.

V gene TRBV6-1 combines with J gene TRBJ2-5, with TRBD2 matching over 7 bases. The CDR3 has 14 amino acids. Germline CDR1 reads MNHNS; CDR2 reads SASEGT. V gave up 0 bases and J gave up 5 bases; unmatched junction bases: 3. The CDR3 is CASSEAGGHETQYF. The CDR3 DNA follows: TGTGCCAGCAGTGAAGCGGGAGGGCACGAGACCCAGTACTTC.